These T cell receptor beta chains were read from a single sample in a study of monozygotic twins with cystic fibrosis. The data were produced by immunoSEQ multiplex PCR, yet TCRdb's version contains in-frame clones alone and is incomplete. The sample lists tens of thousands of clones; approximately 87% were seen once. Sequencing was performed on blood. The receptors shown here come from a woman younger than 45 with cystic fibrosis. CDR3s include the opening cysteine and the closing phenylalanine or tryptophan. A D gene is named only where the DNA matches it firmly. The size field is filled for only some rows; it gives once, few, many or a size class.

j_call v_call d_call clone_size cdr3_aa cdr3_nt
TRBJ1-1 TRBV10-3 . . CAIRNPGQGWSEAFF TGTGCCATCAGAAACCCGGGGCAGGGGTGGAGTGAAGCTTTCTTT
TRBJ2-7 TRBV28 . . CATVPGGLTYEQYF TGTGCCACCGTTCCCGGGGGACTTACCTACGAGCAGTACTTC
TRBJ2-7 TRBV11-3 . . CASSLDPGSEQYF TGTGCCAGCAGCTTAGATCCCGGCTCCGAGCAGTACTTC
TRBJ2-1 TRBV20-1 . . CSAIRGTGQFF TGCAGTGCTATTCGAGGCACAGGGCAGTTCTTC
TRBJ2-5 TRBV5-1 TRBD1 . CASSLAVGGGETQYF TGCGCCAGCAGCTTGGCTGTAGGGGGCGGCGAGACCCAGTACTTC
TRBJ2-7 TRBV2 . . CASREGQLGRYEQYF TGTGCCAGCAGGGAGGGACAGCTTGGGCGCTACGAGCAGTACTTC
TRBJ2-5 TRBV5-1 . . CASSLRQPYQETQYF TGCGCCAGCAGCTTGAGACAGCCCTACCAAGAGACCCAGTACTTC
TRBJ2-3 TRBV6-1 TRBD1 medium-sized CASSGNAGGPDTQYF TGTGCCAGCAGTGGTAATGCAGGGGGCCCAGATACGCAGTATTTT
TRBJ1-2 TRBV28 TRBD1 . CASSSLTGGAYGNGYTF TGTGCCAGCAGTTCCCTAACAGGGGGAGCGTACGGGAATGGCTACACCTTC
TRBJ1-4 TRBV28 TRBD1 . CASSLNQGAGEKLFF TGTGCCAGCAGCCTCAACCAGGGGGCTGGGGAAAAACTGTTTTTT
TRBJ1-2 TRBV14 . few CASSKLNSYGYTF TGTGCCAGCAGCAAACTGAACTCCTATGGCTACACCTTC
TRBJ1-5 TRBV15 TRBD1 . CATSRGWTGWVGNQPQHF TGTGCCACCAGCAGAGGGTGGACAGGGTGGGTAGGCAATCAGCCCCAGCATTTT
TRBJ1-5 TRBV19 TRBD1 . CASRGGGQGPNQPQHF TGTGCCAGTAGAGGTGGGGGACAGGGCCCCAATCAGCCCCAGCATTTT
TRBJ2-1 TRBV7-2 TRBD1 . CASSRNRGPTLYNEQFF TGTGCCAGCAGCAGAAACAGGGGGCCAACCCTGTACAATGAGCAGTTCTTC
TRBJ1-5 TRBV18 . . CASSLSYSNQPQHF TGTGCCAGCTCACTGAGCTATAGCAATCAGCCCCAGCATTTT
TRBJ1-1 TRBV6-5 . . CASSYLGGTAFF TGTGCCAGCAGTTACCTTGGGGGGACAGCTTTCTTT
TRBJ1-6 TRBV13 . . CASSQRPGDSPLHF TGTGCCAGCAGCCAAAGGCCCGGGGATTCACCCCTCCACTTT
TRBJ2-3 TRBV5-1 . . CASSLGVWERSTDTQYF TGCGCCAGCAGCTTGGGGGTTTGGGAGAGGTCCACAGATACGCAGTATTTT
TRBJ1-3 TRBV6-1 TRBD1 . CASSDRGAGNTIYF TGTGCCAGCAGTGACAGGGGGGCTGGAAACACCATATATTTT
TRBJ2-7 TRBV6-5 . . CASSPTPGQSYEQYF TGTGCCAGCAGCCCAACCCCCGGACAGAGCTACGAGCAGTACTTC
TRBJ1-3 TRBV6-1 . . CASSEWTGSSGNTIYF TGTGCCAGCAGTGAATGGACGGGAAGCTCTGGAAACACCATATATTTT
TRBJ1-1 TRBV4-1 TRBD1 . CASSPTGMNTEAFF TGCGCCAGCAGCCCGACAGGGATGAACACTGAAGCTTTCTTT
TRBJ2-7 TRBV7-6 TRBD1 . CASSQGQGDYEQYF TGTGCCAGCAGCCAGGGACAGGGGGACTACGAGCAGTACTTC
TRBJ2-1 TRBV7-9 TRBD2 . CASCGGNEQFF TGTGCCAGCTGCGGGGGAAATGAGCAGTTCTTC
TRBJ2-1 TRBV5-1 TRBD2 . CASSFSSGGPYNEQFF TGCGCCAGCAGCTTTTCTAGCGGGGGACCCTACAATGAGCAGTTCTTC
TRBJ1-1 TRBV7-9 . . CASSLGSTFNTEAFF TGTGCCAGCAGCTTAGGCTCCACTTTTAACACTGAAGCTTTCTTT
TRBJ2-7 TRBV11-2 . . CASSLGGRVGYEQYF TGTGCCAGCAGCTTAGGTGGCAGGGTGGGGTACGAGCAGTACTTC
TRBJ1-1 TRBV7-9 . . CASSFKERLNTEAFF TGTGCCAGCAGCTTTAAGGAACGTCTGAACACTGAAGCTTTCTTT
TRBJ1-1 TRBV7-2 . . CASSLIPQGRSRAFF TGTGCCAGCAGCCTGATCCCCCAGGGCCGAAGTCGAGCTTTCTTT
TRBJ2-4 TRBV7-2 . . CASSASRAKNIQYF TGTGCCAGCAGCGCGTCGCGGGCCAAAAACATTCAGTACTTC
TRBJ2-7 TRBV5-1 . . CASTLEGGSYEQYF TGCGCCAGCACCCTGGAGGGGGGGTCCTACGAGCAGTACTTC
TRBJ1-1 TRBV4-1 TRBD1 . CASSQGSGGGTEAFF TGCGCCAGCAGCCAGGGATCAGGGGGCGGCACTGAAGCTTTCTTT
TRBJ2-5 TRBV5-1 . . CASSLGARQQETQYF TGCGCCAGCAGCTTGGGGGCCAGACAGCAAGAGACCCAGTACTTC
TRBJ2-7 TRBV6-1 . . CASSEFRTSYEQYF TGTGCCAGCAGTGAATTCCGGACAAGCTACGAGCAGTACTTC
TRBJ2-2 TRBV9 . . CASSVGRTGELFF TGTGCCAGCAGCGTAGGAAGGACCGGGGAGCTGTTTTTT
TRBJ1-2 TRBV7-2 . . CASSLVGARVYGYTF TGTGCCAGCAGCCTCGTGGGGGCCCGGGTCTATGGCTACACCTTC
TRBJ1-1 TRBV20-1 . . CSAPGGTEAFF TGCAGTGCTCCGGGGGGGACTGAAGCTTTCTTT
TRBJ2-3 TRBV25-1 TRBD1 . CASSNDRGPEDTQYF TGTGCCAGCAGTAACGACAGGGGGCCAGAAGATACGCAGTATTTT
TRBJ2-3 TRBV5-1 . . CASSLAGGPTSTDTQYF TGCGCCAGCAGCTTGGCCGGGGGGCCGACGTCAACCGATACGCAGTATTTT
TRBJ1-1 TRBV9 . once CASSPDIGFEAFF TGTGCCAGCAGCCCCGACATAGGGTTCGAAGCTTTCTTT
TRBJ2-5 TRBV6-1 . . CASSEETSGPLAEETQYF TGTGCCAGCAGTGAGGAAACTAGTGGGCCTTTGGCGGAAGAGACCCAGTACTTC
TRBJ1-1 TRBV6-1 TRBD1 . CASSDPGQIEAFF TGTGCCAGCAGTGATCCGGGACAGATTGAAGCTTTCTTT
TRBJ2-3 TRBV6-1 TRBD2 . CASSEGIAGGSTDTQYF TGTGCCAGCAGTGAAGGTATAGCGGGGGGGAGCACAGATACGCAGTATTTT
TRBJ1-4 TRBV18 . . CASSPYAGRDFSYGEKLFF TGTGCCAGCTCACCTTACGCCGGCAGGGACTTTTCTTACGGTGAAAAACTGTTTTTT
TRBJ2-6 TRBV19 . . CASSLGVGRGIGANVLTF TGTGCCAGTAGTCTCGGTGTAGGCAGGGGAATTGGGGCCAACGTCCTGACTTTC
TRBJ2-1 TRBV5-5 . . CASSLGQSNNEQFF TGTGCCAGCAGCTTGGGACAGTCGAACAATGAGCAGTTCTTC
TRBJ2-7 TRBV9 TRBD1 . CASSAGGQDYEQYF TGTGCCAGCAGTGCAGGGGGACAGGACTACGAGCAGTACTTC
TRBJ2-5 TRBV9 TRBD2 once CASTYSGTSGGPQETQYF TGTGCCAGCACCTACTCAGGGACTAGCGGGGGGCCGCAAGAGACCCAGTACTTC
TRBJ2-3 TRBV5-6 . . CASSLGARLTDTQYF TGTGCCAGCAGCTTGGGGGCCCGCCTAACAGATACGCAGTATTTT